These 27 T cell receptor beta chains share one sample of origin, sequenced in a study of T cell clonality in common variable immunodeficiency (dated by TCRdb to between 2014 and 2017). To prepare the library, the immunoSEQ multiplex PCR assay was applied. Sourced from immuneACCESS, this table was stored by TCRdb with only in-frame sequences that have V and J called. A share of the clones is absent; for the studies checked, an unresolved V gene accounts for under half, and the remainder has no known explanation. For this sample, 40,000 to 50,000 clones appear and none is a singleton. Clones ranked in the top ten supply about 6% of the sample. Source material: peripheral blood mononuclear cells. Receptors were obtained from a person aged 18 to 70 in good health.

This clone was seen ten or more times. The read comes to an end 3 residues before the CDR3 does, leaving the germline J gene to fill in the end. The J gene is TRBJ1-3, the V gene TRBV20-1; D gene unclear. The CDR3 covers 14 residues. The V gene's germline CDR1 is DFQATT and CDR2 SNEGSKA (reference sequence). V was trimmed by 0 bases and J by 4 bases, leaving 10 bases between them. The part of the CDR3 DNA that was read is TGCAGTGCTAGAGATTGGGTAGGGGGAAACACC. Its protein is CSARDWVGGNT. The entire CDR3 protein reads CSARDWVGGNTIYF.

This clone has only a few counts. One end of the junction does not line up with germline, which may come from a read error. Read sequence stops 3 residues before the CDR3 end, and the germline J gene provides the missing end. The chain uses TRBV20-1 and TRBJ1-6; 7 bases agree with TRBD1. This CDR3 spans 15 amino acids. The V gene's germline CDR1 is DFQATT and CDR2 SNEGSKA (reference sequence). CDR3 region: CSALDREPYDSPLHF. Incomplete CDR3 DNA: TGCAGTGCCCTCGACAGGGAACCCTATGATTCACCC.

This clone has at least ten counts. Read data end 3 residues before the CDR3 end; the end is taken from the germline J gene. The chain uses TRBV5-1 and TRBJ2-5; TRBD1 is a possible D gene (6 bases). This CDR3 spans 13 amino acids. Germline assignment: CDR1 SGHRS and CDR2 YFSETQ. Trimming shortened V by 3 bases and J by 5 bases, and 11 bases separated the two germline ends. The CDR3 reads CASSSQGWETQYF. CDR3 DNA, as far as it was read: TGCGCCAGCAGCTCACAGGGTTGGGAGACC. The full variable domain, rest sourced from reference TRBV5-1 and TRBJ2-5, is KAGVTQTPRYLIKTRGQQVTLSCSPISGHRSVSWYQQTPGQGLQFLFEYFSETQRNKGNFPGRFSGRQFSNSRSEMNVSTLELGDSALYLCASSSQGWETQYFGPGTRLLVL.

This clone has at least ten counts. The read terminates 3 residues before the CDR3 end, so the remaining end is supplied by the germline J gene. This chain joins TRBV7-9 and TRBJ2-1; 8 bases line up with TRBD2. Trimming removed 1 base from V and 6 bases from J; junction bases left unmatched: 5. This CDR3 contains 15 residues. CDR1 SEHNR and CDR2 FQNEAQ come from the germline V gene (reference sequence). The CDR3 DNA, read in part, is TGTGCCAGCAGCTTAGGCGGGGGGCCCATCAATGAG. Translated, it gives CASSLGGGPINE. The whole CDR3 region reads CASSLGGGPINEQFF.

This clone was picked up a small number of times. The read terminates 3 residues ahead of where the CDR3 ends, so the germline J gene completes it. The rearrangement joins TRBV6-1 to TRBJ2-7; the match to TRBD2 covers 10 bases. The CDR3 is 17 residues long. Trimming took 2 bases from V and 1 from J; bases not matched to a gene: 8. Germline lookup yields CDR1 MNHNS and CDR2 SASEGT. The sequenced CDR3 bases are TGTGCCAGCAGTGAAAGGACTAGCGGAGGGTGGTCCTACGAG. This codes for CASSERTSGGWSYE. Given in full, the CDR3 is CASSERTSGGWSYEQYF.

This clone was recorded a few times. The sequenced fragment ends 3 residues before the CDR3 boundary, so the rest is inferred from the germline J gene. The V call is TRBV13, the J call TRBJ1-4, with TRBD1 matching 7 bases. Germline V gene data show CDR1 as PRHDT and CDR2 as FYEKMQ (reference sequence). Trimming took 4 bases from V and 8 from J; bases not matched to a gene: 10. The CDR3 spans 15 residues. CDR3 loop: CASSSIRTGPEKLFF. The DNA read from the CDR3 is TGTGCCAGCAGCTCCATCCGGACAGGCCCCGAAAAA.

This clone was detected many times. The CDR3 goes on 3 residues after the read ends, and that part is filled in from the germline J gene. The chain links TRBV7-2 to TRBJ1-4; 7 bases align to TRBD1. The CDR3 totals 14 residues. V shed 6 bases, J shed 2 bases, and the junction held 3 bases outside the gene matches. Germline lookup yields CDR1 SGHTA and CDR2 FQGNSA. The sequenced CDR3 bases are TGTGCCAGCAGTCGACAGGGCACTAATGAAAAA. It codes for CASSRQGTNEK. The entire CDR3 is CASSRQGTNEKLFF. Drawing the rest from reference TRBV7-2 and TRBJ1-4, the complete variable domain is GAGVSQSPSNKVTEKGKDVELRCDPISGHTALYWYRQSLGQGLEFLIYFQGNSAPDKSGLPSDRFSAERTGGSVSTLTIQRTQQEDSAVYLCASSRQGTNEKLFFGSGTQLSVL.

This clone has at least ten counts. The missing CDR3 end, 3 residues past where the read stops, is filled in from the germline J gene. The chain employs TRBV4-2 and TRBJ2-3, with 11 bases fitting TRBD2. The germline V gene encodes CDR1 LGHNA and CDR2 YNFKEQ. CDR3 size: 16 residues. V trimming: 1 base; J trimming: 6 bases; junction bases outside the gene matches: 6. The CDR3 bases that were read are TGTGCCAGCAGCCAAGTAGCGGGGGGGCATGTGGATACG. It is translated as CASSQVAGGHVDT. The full-length CDR3 reads as CASSQVAGGHVDTQYF.

This clone occurred many times. The DNA read from the CDR3 is TGCAGTGCTACTAAGCTAGCGGGGGGGCCGCATGAG. It translates to CSATKLAGGPHE. The CDR3, in full, reads CSATKLAGGPHEQFF. This rearrangement joins TRBV20-1 to TRBJ2-1; 12 bases match TRBD2. The read terminates 3 residues before the CDR3 end, so the remaining end is supplied by the germline J gene. Unmatched junction bases numbered 9, after V lost 4 bases and J lost 8 bases. The CDR3 is made up of 15 amino acids. Germline CDR1 is DFQATT and CDR2 is SNEGSKA (reference sequence).

This clone occurred a few times. A much larger clone differs by one base, so this may be a read error. The read is 3 residues too short to cover the CDR3 end, so that end is filled in from the germline J gene. The chain is built from TRBV2 and TRBJ2-5, with 15 bases identical to TRBD2. The germline gives CDR1 SNHLY, CDR2 FYNNEI. Trimming cost V 7 bases and J 5 bases; bases outside gene matches: 11. This CDR3 has 17 amino acids. The DNA read from the CDR3 is TGTGCCAGCATTGGGTCGGGACTAGCGGGGGGAGGTGAGACC. This sequence encodes CASIGSGLAGGGET. In full, the CDR3 reads CASIGSGLAGGGETQYF.

This clone was recorded at least ten times. The read is 3 residues too short to cover the CDR3 end, so that end is filled in from the germline J gene. This chain connects TRBV19 to TRBJ1-1, with D hard to call. The CDR3 sequence is 14 residues long. Germline V lookup: CDR1 LNHDA, CDR2 SQIVND (reference sequence). V was trimmed by 7 bases and J by 6 bases, leaving 18 bases between them. The DNA read from the CDR3 is TGTGCCAGTACCGTGGAGGGTGGAGGCGCTGAA. This gives the protein CASTVEGGGAE. The entire CDR3 protein is CASTVEGGGAEAFF.

This clone was recorded at least ten times. The observed sequence ends 3 residues before the CDR3 terminus, with the missing tail filled in from the germline J gene. This sequence joins TRBV19 and TRBJ1-2; TRBD1 matches 9 bases. In germline, CDR1 is LNHDA, CDR2 SQIVND (reference sequence). The CDR3 totals 14 residues. CDR3 DNA (partial): TGTGCCAGTAGTATTCAACAGGGGGCTCAGGAC. Its translation: CASSIQQGAQD. The complete CDR3 sequence is CASSIQQGAQDYTF.

This clone came up many times. The read is 3 residues too short to cover the CDR3 end, so that end is filled in from the germline J gene. The chain has TRBV5-1 and TRBJ1-2; 7 nucleotides align to TRBD1. Per germline, CDR1 SGHRS and CDR2 YFSETQ. V shed 4 bases, J shed 2 bases, and the junction held 5 bases outside the gene matches. This CDR3 has 14 residues. The CDR3 spells CASSAMTGNYGYTF. CDR3 DNA (partial): TGCGCCAGCAGCGCTATGACAGGGAACTATGGC.

This clone was seen repeatedly, ten times or more. The read stops 3 residues short of the end of the CDR3; the missing end is completed from the germline J gene. The chain couples TRBV7-2 to TRBJ2-7; TRBD1 agrees at 9 bases. Germline loops: CDR1 SGHTA, CDR2 FQGNSA. The V segment lost 3 bases and the J segment 5 bases; nucleotides outside the gene matches: 5. The CDR3 contains 14 residues. The DNA read from the CDR3 is TGTGCCAGCAGCTTGGTACAGGGGGCGGACGAG. This encodes CASSLVQGADE. Given in full, the CDR3 is CASSLVQGADEQYF. Full variable domain (remainder filled in from reference TRBV7-2 and TRBJ2-7): GAGVSQSPSNKVTEKGKDVELRCDPISGHTALYWYRQSLGQGLEFLIYFQGNSAPDKSGLPSDRFSAERTGGSVSTLTIQRTQQEDSAVYLCASSLVQGADEQYFGPGTRLTVT.

This clone came up a few times. The sequenced CDR3 bases are TGTGCCAGCAGACGGGACAGCCTGAGCTCTGGAAACACC. This sequence encodes CASRRDSLSSGNT. The full CDR3 is CASRRDSLSSGNTIYF. V and J are TRBV2 and TRBJ1-3; 7 bases line up with TRBD1. The observed sequence ends 3 residues before the CDR3 terminus, with the missing tail filled in from the germline J gene. Germline V lookup: CDR1 SNHLY, CDR2 FYNNEI. V was pared by 6 bases and J by 0 bases, with 8 bases of the junction left unmatched. The CDR3 has 16 amino acids.

This clone was counted ten times or more. The missing CDR3 end, 3 residues past where the read stops, is filled in from the germline J gene. The gene calls are TRBV5-1 and TRBJ1-1; D gene uncertain. Germline-derived CDR1 and CDR2 are SGHRS and YFSETQ. Trimming shortened V by 0 bases and J by 1 base, and 4 bases separated the two germline ends. This CDR3 is 13 amino acids long. The CDR3 loop is CASSLAGNTEAFF. The sequenced part of the CDR3 DNA is TGCGCCAGCAGCTTGGCGGGGAACACTGAA.

In this sample, this clone turned up many times. The read ends 3 residues early relative to the CDR3; the germline J gene fills the gap. The chain has TRBV2 and TRBJ2-2, with 8 bases matching TRBD1. Germline CDR1 is SNHLY and CDR2 is FYNNEI. This CDR3 region has 14 residues. V dropped 7 bases and J dropped 6; count of bases not matched to a gene: 7. The CDR3 here is CASTGTGWAGELFF. The sequenced part of the CDR3 DNA is TGTGCCAGCACAGGGACAGGTTGGGCCGGGGAG.

This clone was seen many times. A much larger clonotype is one base distant, so this may be a read error. Coverage ceases 3 residues before the CDR3 finishes, and the germline J gene fills in the end. This rearrangement joins TRBV4-2 to TRBJ2-2; 7 bases agree with TRBD1. Germline V gene lookup returns CDR1 LGHNA and CDR2 YNFKEQ. The length of the CDR3 is 18 residues. The CDR3 sequence: CASSQEPGGYSGANVLFF. The sequenced CDR3 bases are TGCGCCAGCAGCCAAGAACCAGGGGGTTATTCTGGGGCCAACGTG.

In the case of this clone: The CDR3 end is not reached by the read, which stops 3 residues before it; the germline J gene fills it in. The chain carries TRBV5-1 and TRBJ1-2, with D unresolved. Trimming shortened V by 4 bases and J by 6 bases, and 13 bases separated the two germline ends. CDR1 SGHRS and CDR2 YFSETQ come from the germline V gene. This CDR3 contains 13 residues. CDR3 protein: CASSRGEYNGYTF. Partial CDR3 DNA: TGCGCCAGCAGCCGGGGAGAGTATAATGGC. Full variable domain (remainder filled in from reference TRBV5-1 and TRBJ1-2): KAGVTQTPRYLIKTRGQQVTLSCSPISGHRSVSWYQQTPGQGLQFLFEYFSETQRNKGNFPGRFSGRQFSNSRSEMNVSTLELGDSALYLCASSRGEYNGYTFGSGTRLTVV.

This clone was counted ten times or more. The read finishes 3 residues shy of the CDR3 end, and the germline J gene is used to complete it. The genes are TRBV10-3 and TRBJ2-3, with TRBD2 matching over 9 bases. Germline CDR1 and CDR2: ENHRY and SYGVKD. The trim removed 5 bases at V and 2 bases at J, leaving 8 bases unmatched. The CDR3 covers 16 residues. The CDR3 bases that were read are TGTGCCATCAGTATACCACTAGCGGGTGACACAGATACG. Protein sequence: CAISIPLAGDTDT. The whole CDR3 is CAISIPLAGDTDTQYF.

This clone was picked up many times. The sequenced fragment ends 3 residues before the CDR3 boundary, so the rest is inferred from the germline J gene. This rearrangement joins TRBV2 to TRBJ2-2; D is perhaps TRBD2 (6 bases). The CDR3 spans 11 residues. The V end lost 10 bases, the J end lost 7 bases, and 10 bases lay between the germline ends. The V gene's germline CDR1 is SNHLY and CDR2 FYNNEI. Incomplete CDR3 DNA: TGTGCCACCGTGGGACTCGGGGAG. Translation: CATVGLGE. From start to end, the CDR3 is CATVGLGELFF. Supplemented by reference TRBV2 and TRBJ2-2, the full variable domain reads EPEVTQTPSHQVTQMGQEVILRCVPISNHLYFYWYRQILGQKVEFLVSFYNNEISEKSEIFDDQFSVERPDGSNFTLKIRSTKLEDSAMYFCATVGLGELFFGEGSRLTVL.

This clone was found many times. The CDR3 end is not reached by the read, which stops 3 residues before it; the germline J gene fills it in. The chain employs TRBV10-3 and TRBJ2-7; D possibly corresponds to TRBD1 (6 bases). CDR3 length: 14 residues. Trimming removed 4 bases at V and 4 bases at J, with 14 bases between. Germline CDR1 reads ENHRY; CDR2 reads SYGVKD. CDR3 DNA, as far as it was read: TGTGCCATCAGTGTCATGGGGGCTGGGTACGAG. Translating gives CAISVMGAGYE. The CDR3 reads in full as CAISVMGAGYEQYF.

This clone was counted many times. The read halts 3 residues ahead of the CDR3 end, with the missing end drawn from the germline J gene. The chain carries TRBV10-3 and TRBJ2-3; D not certain. This CDR3 spans 15 amino acids. Trimming shortened V by 6 bases and J by 0 bases, and 13 bases separated the two germline ends. From germline, CDR1 is ENHRY and CDR2 SYGVKD. CDR3 bases read: TGTGCCATCAGGGGTGACCCGACTAGCACAGATACG. Its protein is CAIRGDPTSTDT. In full, the CDR3 is CAIRGDPTSTDTQYF.

This clone was seen more than once but under ten times. With the read ending 3 residues before the CDR3 end, the germline J gene is used to fill in that end. The chain combines TRBV7-9 with TRBJ2-5; 8 positions agree with TRBD2. The V segment lost 6 bases and the J segment 0 bases; nucleotides outside the gene matches: 6. The CDR3 is 15 residues long. CDR1 and CDR2 from the germline V gene are SEHNR and FQNEAQ (reference sequence). CDR3 bases read: TGTGCCAGCAGGGAAAATAGCGGGGACCAAGAGACC. Its translation: CASRENSGDQET. The whole CDR3 protein is CASRENSGDQETQYF.

This clone appeared many times. The read halts 3 residues ahead of the CDR3 end, with the missing end drawn from the germline J gene. The V gene is TRBV5-1, the J gene TRBJ2-3; 8 bases line up with TRBD1. Germline V gene sequence: CDR1 SGHRS, CDR2 YFSETQ. This CDR3 is 15 amino acids long. Germline trimming cut 2 bases from V and 3 bases from J; bases unmatched to any gene: 5. The CDR3 bases that were read are TGCGCCAGCAGCTTCGGACAGGGCGTAACAGATACG. Translation gives CASSFGQGVTDT. The whole CDR3 region reads CASSFGQGVTDTQYF.

This clone has a count of ten or more. The read terminates 3 residues ahead of where the CDR3 ends, so the germline J gene completes it. The gene calls are TRBV30 and TRBJ2-1; no clear D gene. Between the trimmed V and J ends, which lost 2 bases and 5 bases, there was a span of 7 bases. This CDR3 contains 12 residues. CDR1 is GTSNPN and CDR2 is SVGIG in the germline V gene (reference sequence). The sequenced CDR3 bases are TGTGCCTGGAGTTCGGTAAACAATGAG. Its translation: CAWSSVNNE. The CDR3 in full is CAWSSVNNEQFF.

This clone was observed at least ten times. The read halts 3 residues ahead of the CDR3 end, with the missing end drawn from the germline J gene. V gene TRBV10-3 combines with J gene TRBJ2-3, with no clear D. CDR3 length: 12 residues. Trimming removed 0 bases at V and 5 bases at J, with 3 bases between. Germline V lookup: CDR1 ENHRY, CDR2 SYGVKD. The CDR3 loop is CAISESQDTQYF. The sequenced part of the CDR3 DNA is TGTGCCATCAGTGAGTCCCAAGATACG.